The source of this TCR beta chain is a study of T cell repertoires in cytomegalovirus infection. Overall study: Public TCR beta signature analysis indicated the presence of both CMV infection and matching HLA type. Study observations and caveats: HLA-C-restricted, CMV-specific TCR beta clonotypes were dominant ex vivo.

V lost 2 bases to trimming and J lost 7 bases, with 14 bases between them. Per the germline V gene, CDR1 is SQVTM and CDR2 is ANQGSEA. The CDR3 has 13 residues. The table lists this clonotype with a few counts. Its antigen is currently unknown. A single record per CDR3 protein comes from TCRdb applying MiXCR to the reads. The sample shows around 180,000 distinct CDR3 sequences, roughly a fifth of them seen only once. J is TRBJ1-2 and V is TRBV29-1; possible D gene TRBD1, 5 bases. This sequence originates from a human donor in good health (CMV status not recorded). Some clones in this sample may be carry-over from other donors' samples. Sequencing input: PBMCs. CDR3 loop: CSVEKQGSGGYTF. The CDR3 nucleotides are TGCAGCGTTGAAAAGCAGGGAAGTGGTGGCTACACCTTC.